The present TCR beta chain was sequenced within a study of blood T cells in healthy people across ages. Study outcomes and limitations: With unsorted PBMCs, a conclusive comparison of naive versus antigen-experienced cells was not possible. With naive T cell percentage, TCR beta diversity showed a strong correlation. Higher diversity, along with more naive CD4+ cells, distinguished long-lived donors from aged donors.

It was with a sample-barcoded 5' primer and a J-beta primer mix that a second PCR of about 7 to 12 cycles was run. TCRdb fed the 5' RACE reads into MiXCR, producing one record per CDR3 protein. The sample lists fewer than 2 million distinct CDR3 sequences, roughly two fifths occurring once. This CDR3 is 15 amino acids long. V lost 6 bases, J lost 11 bases, and 25 bases lay in between. CDR1 SGHTA and CDR2 FQGTGA come from the germline V gene. Comments on this clonotype: Its specificity is not known.

The TCR originated in a human donor in good health. The chain couples TRBV7-3 to TRBJ2-5; D remains ambiguous. The sample was blood. The CDR3 DNA reads as TGTGCCAGCAGTGCCACTTCAAGCTCCTACAATGAGCAGTACTTC. Translating it yields CASSATSSSYNEQYF.